The following is a TCR beta chain sequence with its context. Its antigen is unidentified. These data come from a study of monozygotic twins with inflammatory bowel disease. Whole-study findings and limits: Background noise in patient repertoires may stem from differing immunosuppressive treatments.

CDR1 is MNHEY, CDR2 SVGEGT, per germline. The CDR3 is made up of 11 amino acids. It was from whole blood, with no T cell sorting, that total RNA was isolated. A 6-nucleotide sample barcode was carried by the UMIs, which template switching added. From its re-call of the 5' RACE reads, TCRdb lists each CDR3 protein once, without DNA. This sample's table reports 120,000 to 150,000 distinct CDR3 sequences. What was sequenced was blood. This receptor was obtained from a human donor with ulcerative colitis or Crohn's disease, or a healthy co-twin of an affected twin (not recorded which). The chain joins TRBV6-2 or TRBV6-3 to TRBJ2-7; TCRdb's assignment of TRBD1 cannot be checked, as there is no DNA. CDR3 in amino acids: CASSYEGRQCF.